The 21 T cell receptor beta chains listed next were all sequenced from one sample in a study of blood T cell repertoires in COVID-19. Here immunoSEQ multiplex PCR was the method, and the copy in TCRdb shows in-frame clones only, minus some. This table holds approximately 280,000 clones, about 90% found once. Sequencing was done on a sample of PBMCs or T cells enriched from blood (not recorded which). These receptors were obtained from a woman aged 55-69 years who had recovered from COVID-19.

Turning to this clone: Other nucleotide sequences from this sample produce the same CDR3. This sequence joins TRBV2 and TRBJ1-1, with 7 nucleotides matching TRBD1. The CDR3 sequence is 13 residues long. CDR1 is SNHLY, CDR2 FYNNEI, per germline. Germline trimming cut 7 bases from V and 0 bases from J; bases unmatched to any gene: 2. DNA of the CDR3: TGTGCCAGCACCGGACAGGTGAACACTGAAGCTTTCTTT. Protein: CASTGQVNTEAFF. Complete variable domain (other parts from reference TRBV2 and TRBJ1-1): EPEVTQTPSHQVTQMGQEVILRCVPISNHLYFYWYRQILGQKVEFLVSFYNNEISEKSEIFDDQFSVERPDGSNFTLKIRSTKLEDSAMYFCASTGQVNTEAFFGQGTRLTVV.

The chain joins TRBV3-1 (or the pseudogene TRBV3-2) to TRBJ1-6; possible D gene TRBD1, 6 bases. V was clipped by 4 bases and J by 5 bases, with 15 bases between them. CDR1 LGHDT and CDR2 YNNKEL come from the germline V gene (reference sequence). This CDR3 has 16 amino acids. CDR3 sequence (DNA): TGTGCCAGCAGCCGACAGGACCACGTGGATAATTCACCCCTCCACTTT. Protein product: CASSRQDHVDNSPLHF.

This chain links TRBV6-5 with TRBJ1-1; 9 positions agree with TRBD1. Trimming removed 6 bases from V and 3 bases from J; junction bases left unmatched: 8. CDR1 is MNHEY, CDR2 SVGAGI, per germline. The length of the CDR3 is 15 residues. Here the CDR3 reads CASSRNRGRHTEAFF. As DNA, the CDR3 is TGTGCCAGCAGCCGAAACAGGGGGCGACACACTGAAGCTTTCTTT.

This clone has a single count. The chain carries TRBV27 and TRBJ2-7; D might be TRBD1 (5 bases). Germline CDR1 reads MNHEY; CDR2 reads SMNVEV (reference sequence). There are 14 residues in the CDR3. Deletions cut 3 bases from V and 0 bases from J, with 9 bases between. CDR3 in amino acids: CASSFQGPSYEQYF. As DNA, the CDR3 is TGTGCCAGCAGTTTCCAGGGCCCCTCCTACGAGCAGTACTTC.

This clone has more than one count but fewer than ten. The chain uses TRBV7-9 and TRBJ2-7, with a possible D match to TRBD1 (5 bases). V lost 3 bases and J 3 bases, leaving 9 bases between the germline ends. CDR1 and CDR2 from the germline V gene are SEHNR and FQNEAQ (reference sequence). The CDR3 totals 13 residues. For the CDR3, the DNA is TGTGCCAGCAGCTTTACAGGAATCTACGAGCAGTACTTC. Protein: CASSFTGIYEQYF.

V and J are TRBV2 and TRBJ1-2; 10 bases are shared with TRBD1. The germline gives CDR1 SNHLY, CDR2 FYNNEI. The CDR3 loop spans 13 amino acids. V dropped 4 bases and J dropped 8; count of bases not matched to a gene: 4. The CDR3 sequence: CASSGTGGEGYTF. The CDR3 coding sequence is TGTGCCAGCAGTGGGACAGGGGGAGAAGGCTACACCTTC.

V usage is TRBV4-1 and J usage is TRBJ1-6; 8 nucleotides line up with TRBD1. Germline CDR1 reads MGHRA; CDR2 reads YSYEKL. Trimming cost V 0 bases and J 7 bases; bases outside gene matches: 8. The CDR3 is 17 residues long. The CDR3: CASSQENRGSWNSPLHF. Written as DNA, the CDR3 is TGCGCCAGCAGCCAAGAGAACAGGGGGTCGTGGAATTCACCCCTCCACTTT.

The chain couples TRBV24-1 to TRBJ2-7; 9 bases are a match to TRBD1. This CDR3 has 13 amino acids. Germline lookup yields CDR1 KGHDR and CDR2 SFDVKD. V trimming: 6 bases; J trimming: 5 bases; junction bases outside the gene matches: 4. The CDR3 is CATSQGQGNEQYF. Written as DNA, the CDR3 is TGTGCCACCAGTCAAGGACAGGGGAACGAGCAGTACTTC.

V usage is TRBV25-1 and J usage is TRBJ1-4; 7 nucleotides agree with TRBD1. Germline lookup yields CDR1 MGHDK and CDR2 SYGVNS. J gave up 5 bases and V 4 bases, and 7 bases lay outside the gene matches. This CDR3 spans 15 amino acids. CDR3 sequence (DNA): TGTGCCAGCAGTGCGAGACAGGGCATAAATGAAAAACTGTTTTTT. This encodes CASSARQGINEKLFF.

V and J are TRBV2 and TRBJ2-5, with TRBD1 matching over 7 bases. The CDR3 totals 14 residues. The ends lost 6 bases at V and 5 bases at J; junction bases unmatched: 9. Looked up from germline, CDR1 is SNHLY and CDR2 is FYNNEI. As DNA, the CDR3 is TGTGCCAGCAGAGTACAGGGGCGAAGTGAGACCCAGTACTTC. It translates to CASRVQGRSETQYF.

The gene calls are TRBV18 and TRBJ1-4; 7 bases agree with TRBD1. Unmatched junction bases numbered 7, after V lost 5 bases and J lost 4 bases. The CDR3 length is 15 residues. Germline V gene sequence: CDR1 KGHSH, CDR2 LQKENI. CDR3 sequence (DNA): TGTGCCAGCTCAGATTACGGGACAGATAATGAAAAACTGTTTTTT. Residues: CASSDYGTDNEKLFF.

With respect to this clone: The same CDR3 also results from other DNA sequences found in this sample. The V call is TRBV18, the J call TRBJ1-4, with a tentative D call TRBD1 (5 bases). The CDR3 runs to 13 residues. Germline lookup yields CDR1 KGHSH and CDR2 LQKENI. V gave up 4 bases and J gave up 5 bases, with 8 bases separating them. CDR3 sequence reads: CASSRGENEKLFF. CDR3 in DNA: TGTGCCAGCTCACGGGGGGAAAATGAAAAACTGTTTTTT.

This chain uses TRBV5-1 with TRBJ2-7; TRBD1 aligns across 8 bases. Looked up from germline, CDR1 is SGHRS and CDR2 is YFSETQ. The CDR3 is 15 amino acids. Trimming removed 5 bases from V and 0 bases from J; junction bases left unmatched: 7. CDR3 amino acids: CASSTTGGSSYEQYF. The CDR3 DNA sequence: TGCGCCAGCAGTACCACAGGGGGGAGCTCCTACGAGCAGTACTTC.

The rearrangement links TRBV6-1 to TRBJ2-7; maybe TRBD2 (5 bases). The length of the CDR3 is 15 residues. Germline V gives CDR1 MNHNS, CDR2 SASEGT. V lost 0 bases to trimming and J lost 2 bases, with 11 bases between them. CDR3 DNA sequence: TGTGCCAGCAGTGAAGCATTAGCGCCTACCTACGAGCAGTACTTC. As protein: CASSEALAPTYEQYF.

A few counts support this clone. The gene calls are TRBV2 and TRBJ2-7, with 11 bases matching TRBD2. Germline CDR1 is SNHLY and CDR2 is FYNNEI. There are 18 residues in the CDR3. The V and J ends lost 2 bases and 0 bases, in that order; junction bases with no gene match: 9. This CDR3 is CASSERVAGGPSSYEQYF. The CDR3, as DNA: TGTGCCAGCAGTGAAAGGGTAGCGGGAGGGCCCAGCTCCTACGAGCAGTACTTC.

V and J are TRBV7-2 and TRBJ2-3, with TRBD2 matching 9 bases. V lost 6 bases and J lost 2; bases outside the gene matches: 6. The CDR3 runs 15 residues. The germline V gene encodes CDR1 SGHTA and CDR2 FQGNSA. The CDR3 DNA follows: TGTGCCAGCAGTTTTAGCGGGAGTATCACAGATACGCAGTATTTT. It translates to CASSFSGSITDTQYF.

J is TRBJ2-4 and V is TRBV19; weak D call: TRBD2 (6 bases). CDR3 length: 14 amino acids. V was trimmed by 4 bases and J by 5 bases, leaving 12 bases between them. CDR1 LNHDA and CDR2 SQIVND come from the germline V gene (reference sequence). The CDR3 here is CASSRRGVQNIQYF. DNA of the CDR3: TGTGCCAGTAGTAGGCGGGGTGTACAAAACATTCAGTACTTC.

The chain's CDR3 is CASSSQERGGTDTQYF. The DNA for the CDR3 is TGTGCCAGCAGCTCACAAGAGCGGGGGGGCACAGATACGCAGTATTTT. The chain links TRBV7-3 to TRBJ2-3, with 9 bases fitting TRBD2. J was trimmed by 1 base and V by 4 bases; bases with no gene match: 6. There are 16 residues in the CDR3. Germline CDR1 is SGHTA and CDR2 is FQGTGA.

The rearrangement uses TRBV18 and TRBJ1-4; D unresolved. The V gene's germline CDR1 is KGHSH and CDR2 LQKENI. The V end lost 1 base, the J end lost 5 bases, and 5 bases lay between the germline ends. The CDR3 totals 13 residues. The CDR3 sequence is CASSPRENEKLFF. The CDR3 DNA sequence: TGTGCCAGCTCACCACGGGAGAATGAAAAACTGTTTTTT. The full variable domain, with the rest looked up from reference TRBV18 and TRBJ1-4, is NAGVMQNPRHLVRRRGQEARLRCSPMKGHSHVYWYRQLPEEGLKFMVYLQKENIIDESGMPKERFSAEFPKEGPSILRIQQVVRGDSAAYFCASSPRENEKLFFGSGTQLSVL.

CDR3 in amino acids: CASSQRQGSGTDTQYF. The CDR3 coding sequence is TGTGCCAGCTCACAACGACAGGGGTCTGGCACAGATACGCAGTATTTT. The chain is built from TRBV18 and TRBJ2-3, with TRBD1 matching 8 bases. V lost 4 bases, J lost 1 base, and 7 bases stayed unmatched. The CDR3 is made up of 16 amino acids. CDR1 is KGHSH, CDR2 LQKENI, per germline. The full variable domain, rest sourced from reference TRBV18 and TRBJ2-3, is NAGVMQNPRHLVRRRGQEARLRCSPMKGHSHVYWYRQLPEEGLKFMVYLQKENIIDESGMPKERFSAEFPKEGPSILRIQQVVRGDSAAYFCASSQRQGSGTDTQYFGPGTRLTVL.

This clone was counted once. The chain carries TRBV5-1 and TRBJ1-1, with 7 bases identical to TRBD1. J gave up 0 bases and V 4 bases, and 3 bases lay outside the gene matches. The CDR3 is 14 amino acids. Germline values: CDR1 SGHRS, CDR2 YFSETQ. For the CDR3, the DNA is TGCGCCAGCAGCGCACAGGGGTTGAACACTGAAGCTTTCTTT. Its protein is CASSAQGLNTEAFF.